The present TCR beta chain was sequenced within a study of cytomegalovirus exposure and HLA in healthy donors. For the study at large: The early release's HLA-typed donors yielded roughly 85 million unique TCRs.

This PCR relied on a set of 60 Vbeta primers and 13 Jbeta primers. Original data processing: About 10 million of some 80 million unique TCR beta chains were shared, per a later count. Assay: immunoSEQ multiplex PCR; the TCRdb copy retains only in-frame clones and omits some. The V and J calls and clone size were taken over from that table, and D and trimming were inferred from the DNA. The sample yields some 130,000 clones, around 83% seen once. Trimming removed 1 base from V and 7 bases from J, with 7 bases in between. This CDR3 contains 12 residues. Germline V gene data show CDR1 as LGHNA and CDR2 as YSLEER. There are a few counts of this clone.

This sequence originates from a woman in her forties or fifties in good health and CMV-seropositive. Input material: PBMCs. V gene TRBV4-3 combines with J gene TRBJ1-2, with D possibly matching TRBD1 (5 bases). In nucleotides, the CDR3 is TGCGCCAGCAGCCAAGCAGGGCTTGGCTACACCTTC. Translating gives CASSQAGLGYTF.